One sample yielded the 30 T cell receptor beta chains listed below, sequenced in a study of post-analysis software for immune sequencing data. Study-wide results and limits: Controls had lower frequencies than patients of four or five TRBV segments, which included TRBV5-6, TRBV5-1 and TRBV20-1.

TCR beta cDNA libraries included unique molecular identifiers. A single record per CDR3 protein comes from TCRdb applying MiXCR to the PCR reads. Of roughly 600,000 distinct CDR3 sequences listed, around 40% are singletons. These receptors have no known antigen. The sample consisted of blood. The receptors derive from a girl aged 5 to 17 with multiple sclerosis.

The CDR3 spells CATSDLDTGGEYGYTF. In nucleotides, the CDR3 is TGTGCCACCAGTGATTTGGACACAGGGGGCGAATATGGCTACACCTTC. The chain has TRBV24-1 and TRBJ1-2; 9 bases are shared with TRBD1. The CDR3 sequence is 16 residues long. The germline V gene encodes CDR1 KGHDR and CDR2 SFDVKD. V shed 0 bases and J 5 bases; nucleotides not matched to a gene: 6.

This rearrangement joins TRBV7-9 to TRBJ1-6; D perhaps matches TRBD1 (6 bases). Trimming cost V 0 bases and J 9 bases, with 6 bases left between them. Germline assignment: CDR1 SEHNR and CDR2 FQNEAQ (reference sequence). This CDR3 is built from 13 residues. CDR3 sequence reads: CASSLAGGSPLHF. The CDR3 coding sequence is TGTGCCAGCAGCTTAGCAGGGGGTTCACCCCTCCACTTT. Based on the CDR3 plus reference TRBV7-9 and TRBJ1-6, the full variable domain is DTGVSQNPRHKITKRGQNVTFRCDPISEHNRLYWYRQTLGQGPEFLTYFQNEAQLEKSRLLSDRFSAERPKGSFSTLEIQRTEQGDSAMYLCASSLAGGSPLHFGNGTRLTVT.

The CDR3 DNA reads as TGTGCCTGGAATGAGGGATACCTAAACAGTGAGCAGTTCTTC. Its protein is CAWNEGYLNSEQFF. The chain combines TRBV30 with TRBJ2-1; tentatively, D is TRBD2 (5 bases). The CDR3 extends over 14 amino acids. Germline-derived CDR1 and CDR2 are GTSNPN and SVGIG (reference sequence). V was cut by 4 bases and J by 9 bases, with 19 bases left in between.

The chain employs TRBV7-9 and TRBJ2-5; D is unclear. CDR3 length: 17 residues. The V gene lost 0 bases and the J gene lost 0 bases, with 14 bases spanning the gap. Germline values: CDR1 SEHNR, CDR2 FQNEAQ (reference sequence). The CDR3 reads CASSLAFGTRDQETQYF. Written as DNA, the CDR3 is TGTGCCAGCAGCTTAGCGTTTGGTACACGGGACCAAGAGACCCAGTACTTC.

This chain uses TRBV12-3 or TRBV12-4 with TRBJ1-4; no clear D gene. This CDR3 contains 15 residues. Trimming left V 4 bases short and J 0 bases short, with 9 bases between. The CDR3 region is CASSSWTATNEKLFF. For the CDR3, the DNA is TGTGCCAGCAGTTCCTGGACGGCAACTAATGAAAAACTGTTTTTT.

This clonotype has only one observation. The chain joins TRBV29-1 to TRBJ2-7; D could derive from TRBD1 or TRBD2 (5 bases each). Germline V gene data show CDR1 as SQVTM and CDR2 as ANQGSEA. The ends were cut back, 5 bases at V and 2 bases at J, with 16 bases in the middle. The CDR3 covers 14 residues. The CDR3 sequence is CSVRQGSGTYEQYF. The CDR3 DNA reads as TGCAGCGTTCGGCAGGGCTCGGGGACCTACGAGCAGTACTTC.

The V and J genes are TRBV7-2 and TRBJ2-3, with TRBD1 matching over 8 bases. CDR1 is SGHTA and CDR2 is FQGNSA in the germline V gene. The CDR3 runs 15 residues. Unmatched junction bases numbered 4, after V lost 3 bases and J lost 2 bases. The CDR3 DNA reads as TGTGCCAGCAGCTTCAGGGGGCCACTCACAGATACGCAGTATTTT. It specifies CASSFRGPLTDTQYF.

The gene calls are TRBV12-3 or TRBV12-4 and TRBJ1-1, with D possibly being TRBD1 (6 bases). The CDR3 totals 13 residues. V was clipped by 5 bases and J by 7 bases, with 14 bases between them. CDR3 DNA sequence: TGTGCCAGCAGTGCTCTCTTGGACAGTGAAGCTTTCTTT. Its translation is CASSALLDSEAFF.

There are a few counts of this clonotype. This chain joins TRBV20-1 and TRBJ2-3; perhaps TRBD2 as D (5 bases). The V and J ends lost 5 bases and 2 bases respectively, with 17 bases between them. Per the germline V gene, CDR1 is DFQATT and CDR2 is SNEGSKA (reference sequence). The CDR3 consists of 15 residues. The CDR3 bases are TGCAGTGCTGATTTTCCACTAGTGGCCACAGATACGCAGTATTTT. Its protein product is CSADFPLVATDTQYF.

This clonotype was seen at least ten times. The V call is TRBV5-1, the J call TRBJ2-7; D uncertain. The CDR3 length is 13 residues. From germline, CDR1 is SGHRS and CDR2 YFSETQ. The V and J ends lost 0 bases and 2 bases respectively, with 6 bases between them. This CDR3 reads CASSLDSTYEQYF. The CDR3 bases are TGCGCCAGCAGCTTGGACAGTACCTACGAGCAGTACTTC.

The chain employs TRBV12-3 or TRBV12-4 and TRBJ2-1; D is possibly TRBD1 (5 bases). Trimming took off 3 bases at V and 0 bases at J, with 9 bases between the two ends. This CDR3 region has 15 residues. The CDR3 loop reads CASSFVQGSYNEQFF. The CDR3 DNA is TGTGCCAGCAGTTTCGTGCAGGGCTCCTACAATGAGCAGTTCTTC.

This chain joins TRBV29-1 and TRBJ2-1; 7 positions agree with TRBD2. With 2 bases clipped from V and 5 bases from J, the junction kept 9 bases outside the gene matches. This CDR3 has 15 amino acids. Germline assignment: CDR1 SQVTM and CDR2 ANQGSEA. The CDR3 sequence: CSVESFGRPHNEQFF. Here the CDR3 DNA reads TGCAGCGTTGAAAGCTTCGGGAGGCCCCACAATGAGCAGTTCTTC.

This clonotype has just a few counts. The chain recombines TRBV29-1 with TRBJ2-1; D possibly matches TRBD1 or TRBD2 (5 bases each). Trimming stripped 3 bases from V and 0 bases from J, with 9 bases between. Germline CDR1 reads SQVTM; CDR2 reads ANQGSEA. This CDR3 has 14 amino acids. The CDR3 spells CSVEGTSSYNEQFF. CDR3 in DNA: TGCAGCGTTGAGGGGACGAGCTCCTACAATGAGCAGTTCTTC.

Only a few counts were recorded for this clonotype. This chain connects TRBV6-2 or TRBV6-3 to TRBJ2-7; no clear D gene. Trimming took 5 bases from V and 3 from J, leaving 11 bases between them. The CDR3 has 13 amino acids. Per germline, CDR1 MNHEY and CDR2 SVGEGT. CDR3 protein: CASSAETGYEQYF. As DNA, the CDR3 is TGTGCCAGCAGTGCCGAGACTGGCTACGAGCAGTACTTC.

This clonotype showed up just a few times. The chain links TRBV30 to TRBJ2-3; tentatively, D is TRBD1 (7 bases). Trimming removed 2 bases at V and 1 base at J, with 16 bases between. The CDR3 consists of 16 residues. The germline CDR1 and CDR2 sequences are GTSNPN and SVGIG (reference sequence). This chain's CDR3 is CAWSLLEGARTDTQYF. The CDR3 DNA reads as TGTGCCTGGAGTCTTCTGGAGGGGGCCCGCACAGATACGCAGTATTTT.

This rearrangement joins TRBV27 to TRBJ2-2; 9 bases line up with TRBD1. Germline CDR1 reads MNHEY; CDR2 reads SMNVEV (reference sequence). Trimming took 2 bases from V and 5 from J; bases not matched to a gene: 6. CDR3 length: 16 amino acids. This CDR3 is CASSLAGTGPTGELFF. CDR3 coding DNA: TGTGCCAGCAGTTTAGCCGGGACAGGGCCGACCGGGGAGCTGTTTTTT.

The chain carries TRBV5-1 and TRBJ2-3; D gene unclear. The CDR3 is 16 amino acids. The germline CDR1 and CDR2 sequences are SGHRS and YFSETQ. V was shortened by 1 base and J by 2 bases, with 14 bases between the two germline ends. Written as DNA, the CDR3 is TGCGCCAGCAGCTTGCGGTCTAACCCTAACACAGATACGCAGTATTTT. Amino acids: CASSLRSNPNTDTQYF. The full variable domain, its missing parts supplied by reference TRBV5-1 and TRBJ2-3, is KAGVTQTPRYLIKTRGQQVTLSCSPISGHRSVSWYQQTPGQGLQFLFEYFSETQRNKGNFPGRFSGRQFSNSRSEMNVSTLELGDSALYLCASSLRSNPNTDTQYFGPGTRLTVL.

This clonotype was picked up a small number of times. Written as DNA, the CDR3 is TGTGCCAGCAGCTTAGGGGGGACAGGGTCCCCATTTGAGCAGTTCTTC. This translates into CASSLGGTGSPFEQFF. V gene TRBV7-3 combines with J gene TRBJ2-1; 9 positions match TRBD1. The V gene end was trimmed by 2 bases and the J gene end by 9 bases; junction bases not matched to a gene: 11. Germline lookup yields CDR1 SGHTA and CDR2 FQGTGA. The CDR3 runs 16 residues.

This CDR3 reads CSVAGTSGGRGEQFF. The CDR3 coding sequence is TGCAGCGTTGCAGGGACTAGCGGGGGGCGAGGTGAGCAGTTCTTC. V is TRBV29-1 and J is TRBJ2-1, with 15 bases aligning to TRBD2. From germline, CDR1 is SQVTM and CDR2 ANQGSEA. V was clipped by 4 bases and J by 9 bases; unmatched bases: 7. The CDR3 totals 15 residues.

The chain employs TRBV5-1 and TRBJ2-5; D call uncertain. Germline V gives CDR1 SGHRS, CDR2 YFSETQ. The CDR3 loop spans 16 amino acids. Trimming pared 2 bases from V and 2 bases from J, leaving 16 bases between. In nucleotides, the CDR3 is TGCGCCAGCAGCTTAGTAGTACCCGCAGGACAAGAGACCCAGTACTTC. Its protein product is CASSLVVPAGQETQYF.

This clonotype came up a few times. This rearrangement joins TRBV10-3 to TRBJ2-1, with 7 positions matching TRBD2. This CDR3 contains 15 residues. The germline V gene has CDR1 ENHRY and CDR2 SYGVKD. Unmatched junction bases numbered 6, after V lost 2 bases and J lost 5 bases. CDR3 in amino acids: CAISEPYRGDNEQFF. DNA of the CDR3: TGTGCCATCAGTGAGCCGTATCGGGGGGACAATGAGCAGTTCTTC.

The chain carries TRBV4-2 and TRBJ2-7, with 12 bases that match TRBD2. V trimming: 0 bases; J trimming: 3 bases; junction bases outside the gene matches: 6. CDR3 length equals 17 residues. In germline, CDR1 is LGHNA, CDR2 YNFKEQ. DNA for the CDR3: TGTGCCAGCAGCCAAGATCATGGACTAGCGGGGATCTACGAGCAGTACTTC. Translated: CASSQDHGLAGIYEQYF.

This clonotype has just a few counts. The rearrangement uses TRBV28 and TRBJ2-1; D is undetermined. V lost 6 bases and J lost 1, with 13 bases in between. The CDR3 contains 15 residues. The germline CDR1 and CDR2 sequences are MDHEN and SYDVKM. This chain's CDR3 is CASRHLGRSYNEQFF. The CDR3 DNA is TGTGCCAGCAGACACTTGGGCCGTTCCTACAATGAGCAGTTCTTC.

This clonotype has just a few counts. The V and J genes are TRBV20-1 and TRBJ2-5, with TRBD2 matching over 7 bases. The V gene end was trimmed by 0 bases and the J gene end by 5 bases; junction bases not matched to a gene: 6. The CDR3 has 14 residues. The germline CDR1 and CDR2 sequences are DFQATT and SNEGSKA (reference sequence). The CDR3 protein is CSARDSSGWETQYF. CDR3 coding DNA: TGCAGTGCTAGAGATAGTAGCGGGTGGGAGACCCAGTACTTC.

This clonotype was found a few times. The junction departs from germline at one end; a sequencing error may be responsible. This sequence joins TRBV6-2 or TRBV6-3 and TRBJ2-1; 12 nucleotides agree with TRBD2. Per the germline V gene, CDR1 is MNHEY and CDR2 is SVGEGT. There are 15 residues in the CDR3. The CDR3 loop reads CASGTLAGGLNKQFF. The CDR3 coding sequence is TGTGCCAGCGGGACGCTAGCGGGGGGGCTCAATAAGCAGTTCTTC.

This chain connects TRBV6-5 to TRBJ2-1; 7 positions match TRBD1. Germline V gives CDR1 MNHEY, CDR2 SVGAGI. After removal of 4 bases from V and 11 bases from J, the junction contained 5 bases not matched to a gene. CDR3 size: 12 residues. As DNA, the CDR3 is TGTGCCAGCAGTTCTAGGGACAGACAGCAGTTCTTC. Translating it yields CASSSRDRQQFF.

Here the CDR3 reads CSASPSFPEQYF. For the CDR3, the DNA is TGCAGTGCTAGCCCCTCATTTCCCGAGCAGTACTTC. The rearrangement links TRBV20-1 to TRBJ2-7; D unclear. V was shortened by 3 bases and J by 6 bases, with 12 bases between the two germline ends. Germline CDR1 and CDR2: DFQATT and SNEGSKA (reference sequence). The CDR3 contains 12 residues.

The rearrangement links TRBV4-2 to TRBJ1-2, with D unresolved. Germline-derived CDR1 and CDR2 are LGHNA and YNFKEQ. This CDR3 has 18 residues. The V end lost 0 bases, the J end lost 0 bases, and 17 bases lay between the germline ends. The CDR3: CASSQDLIDGVANYGYTF. In DNA, the CDR3 is TGTGCCAGCAGCCAAGATCTAATTGACGGGGTAGCTAACTATGGCTACACCTTC.

The chain has TRBV12-3 or TRBV12-4 and TRBJ2-1; D possibly matches TRBD1 or TRBD2 (7 bases each). The V gene lost 6 bases and the J gene lost 7 bases, with 22 bases spanning the gap. This CDR3 comprises 16 residues. The DNA for the CDR3 is TGTGCCAGCAGGGAGCGGGACAGAACTCTCTCGAATGAGCAGTTCTTC. This translates into CASRERDRTLSNEQFF.

The J gene is TRBJ1-1, the V gene TRBV27; 10 bases line up with TRBD1. The V segment lost 1 base and the J segment 0 bases; nucleotides outside the gene matches: 5. This CDR3 has 17 residues. From germline, CDR1 is MNHEY and CDR2 SMNVEV (reference sequence). In DNA, the CDR3 is TGTGCCAGCAGTTTATTGAGGACAGGGGGAATGAACACTGAAGCTTTCTTT. This translates into CASSLLRTGGMNTEAFF.